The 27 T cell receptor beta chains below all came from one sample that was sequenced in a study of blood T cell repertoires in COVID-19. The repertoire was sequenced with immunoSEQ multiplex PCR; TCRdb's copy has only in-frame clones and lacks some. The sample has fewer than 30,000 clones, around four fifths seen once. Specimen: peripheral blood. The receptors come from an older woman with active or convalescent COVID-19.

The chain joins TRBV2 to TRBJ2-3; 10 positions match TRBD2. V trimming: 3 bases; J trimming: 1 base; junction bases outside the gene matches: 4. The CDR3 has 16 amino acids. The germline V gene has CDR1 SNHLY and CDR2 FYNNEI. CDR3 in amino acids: CASSDSLAGGTDTQYF. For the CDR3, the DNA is TGTGCCAGCAGTGACTCGCTAGCGGGGGGCACAGATACGCAGTATTTT.

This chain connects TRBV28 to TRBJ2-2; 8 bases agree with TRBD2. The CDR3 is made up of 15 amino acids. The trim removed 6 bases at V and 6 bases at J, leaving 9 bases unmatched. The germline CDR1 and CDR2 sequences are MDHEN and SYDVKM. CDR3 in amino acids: CASRVAGIKSGELFF. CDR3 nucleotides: TGTGCCAGCAGGGTAGCGGGAATAAAGTCCGGGGAGCTGTTTTTT.

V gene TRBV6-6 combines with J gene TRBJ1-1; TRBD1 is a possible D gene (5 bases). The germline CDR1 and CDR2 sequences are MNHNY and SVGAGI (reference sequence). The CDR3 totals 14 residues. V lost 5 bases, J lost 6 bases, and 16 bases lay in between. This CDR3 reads CASSPVQGGPEAFF. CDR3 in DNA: TGTGCCAGCAGTCCTGTCCAGGGAGGACCTGAAGCTTTCTTT.

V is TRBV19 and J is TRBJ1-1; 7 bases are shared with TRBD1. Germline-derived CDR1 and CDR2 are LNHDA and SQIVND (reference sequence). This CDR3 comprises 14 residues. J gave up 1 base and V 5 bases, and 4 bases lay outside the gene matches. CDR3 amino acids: CASSLTGQNTEAFF. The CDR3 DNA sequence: TGTGCCAGTAGTCTGACAGGGCAGAACACTGAAGCTTTCTTT.

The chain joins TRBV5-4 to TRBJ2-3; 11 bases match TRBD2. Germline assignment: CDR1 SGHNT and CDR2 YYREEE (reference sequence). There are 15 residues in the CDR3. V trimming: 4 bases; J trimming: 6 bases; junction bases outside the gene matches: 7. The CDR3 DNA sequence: TGTGCCAGCAGCCGGGGACTAGCGGACCGTGATACGCAGTATTTT. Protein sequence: CASSRGLADRDTQYF.

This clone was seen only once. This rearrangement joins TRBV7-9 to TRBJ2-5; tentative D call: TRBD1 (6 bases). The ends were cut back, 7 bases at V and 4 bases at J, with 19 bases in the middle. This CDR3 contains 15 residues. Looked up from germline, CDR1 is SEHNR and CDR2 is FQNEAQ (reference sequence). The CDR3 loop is CASNSLRDNRETQYF. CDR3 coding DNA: TGTGCCAGCAACTCACTCCGGGACAACCGAGAGACCCAGTACTTC.

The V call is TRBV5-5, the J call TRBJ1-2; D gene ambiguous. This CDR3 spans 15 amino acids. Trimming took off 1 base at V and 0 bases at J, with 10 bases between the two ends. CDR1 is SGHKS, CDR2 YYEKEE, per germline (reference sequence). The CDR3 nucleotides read TGTGCCAGCAGCTTGATGACAAATTCTAACTATGGCTACACCTTC. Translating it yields CASSLMTNSNYGYTF.

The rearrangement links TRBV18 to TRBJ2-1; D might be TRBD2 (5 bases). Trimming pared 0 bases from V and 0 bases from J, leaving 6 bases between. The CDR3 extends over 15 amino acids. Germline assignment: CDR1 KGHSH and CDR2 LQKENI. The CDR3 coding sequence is TGTGCCAGCTCACCACCGGGGAGCTCCTACAATGAGCAGTTCTTC. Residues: CASSPPGSSYNEQFF.

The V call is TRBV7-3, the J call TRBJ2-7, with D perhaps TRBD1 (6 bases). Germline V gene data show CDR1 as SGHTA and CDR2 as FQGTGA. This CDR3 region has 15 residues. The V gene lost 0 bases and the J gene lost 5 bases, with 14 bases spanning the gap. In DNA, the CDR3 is TGTGCCAGCAGCTTAACGGGGGACATCCCTAACGAGCAGTACTTC. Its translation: CASSLTGDIPNEQYF.

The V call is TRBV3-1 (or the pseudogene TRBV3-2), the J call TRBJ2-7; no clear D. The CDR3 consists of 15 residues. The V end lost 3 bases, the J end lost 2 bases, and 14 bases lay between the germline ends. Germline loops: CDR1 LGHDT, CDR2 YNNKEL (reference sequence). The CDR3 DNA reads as TGTGCCAGCAGCCACCAGGCCCAGGCCACCTACGAGCAGTACTTC. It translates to CASSHQAQATYEQYF.

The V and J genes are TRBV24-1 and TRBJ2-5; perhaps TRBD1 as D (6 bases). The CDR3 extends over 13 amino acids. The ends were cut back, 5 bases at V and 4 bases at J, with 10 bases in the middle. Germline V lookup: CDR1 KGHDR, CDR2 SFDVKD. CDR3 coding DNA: TGTGCCACCAGTGTACCAGGGGTAGAGACCCAGTACTTC. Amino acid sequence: CATSVPGVETQYF.

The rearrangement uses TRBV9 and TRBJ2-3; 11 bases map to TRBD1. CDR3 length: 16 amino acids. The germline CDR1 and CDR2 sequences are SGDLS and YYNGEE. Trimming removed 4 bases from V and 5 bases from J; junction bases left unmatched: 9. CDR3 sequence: CASSFRDRGVGDTQYF. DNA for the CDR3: TGTGCCAGCAGCTTCCGGGACAGGGGGGTGGGAGATACGCAGTATTTT.

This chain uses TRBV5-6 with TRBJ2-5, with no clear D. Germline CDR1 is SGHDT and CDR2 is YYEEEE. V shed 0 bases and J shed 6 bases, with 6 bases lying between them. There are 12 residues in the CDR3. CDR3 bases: TGTGCCAGCAGCTTGGATGGGCAGACCCAGTACTTC. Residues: CASSLDGQTQYF.

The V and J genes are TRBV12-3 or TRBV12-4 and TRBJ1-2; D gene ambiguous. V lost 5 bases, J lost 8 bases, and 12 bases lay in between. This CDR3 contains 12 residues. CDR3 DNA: TGTGCCAGCAGTCCCGGGATCGGAGGCTACACCTTC. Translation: CASSPGIGGYTF.

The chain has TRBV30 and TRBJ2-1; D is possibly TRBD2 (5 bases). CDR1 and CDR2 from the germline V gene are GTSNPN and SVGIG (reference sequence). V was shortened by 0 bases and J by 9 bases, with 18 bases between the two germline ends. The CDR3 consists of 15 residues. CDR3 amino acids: CAWSVSGSRPSEQFF. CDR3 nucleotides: TGTGCCTGGAGTGTCAGCGGATCCAGGCCGAGTGAGCAGTTCTTC. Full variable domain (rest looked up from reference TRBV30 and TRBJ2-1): SQTIHQWPATLVQPVGSPLSLECTVEGTSNPNLYWYRQAAGRGLQLLFYSVGIGQISSEVPQNLSASRPQDRQFILSSKKLLLSDSGFYLCAWSVSGSRPSEQFFGPGTRLTVL.

In nucleotides, the CDR3 is TGTGCCAGTAGTACAACGAGGACAGGAGGGAATTCACCCCTCCACTTT. This sequence encodes CASSTTRTGGNSPLHF. This sequence joins TRBV19 and TRBJ1-6, with 7 bases lining up with TRBD1. This CDR3 has 16 residues. Germline CDR1 and CDR2: LNHDA and SQIVND (reference sequence). Trimming cost V 4 bases and J 7 bases; bases outside gene matches: 10. Looking up the rest from reference TRBV19 and TRBJ1-6 gives the full variable domain: DGGITQSPKYLFRKEGQNVTLSCEQNLNHDAMYWYRQDPGQGLRLIYYSQIVNDFQKGDIAEGYSVSREKKESFPLTVTSAQKNPTAFYLCASSTTRTGGNSPLHFGNGTRLTVT.

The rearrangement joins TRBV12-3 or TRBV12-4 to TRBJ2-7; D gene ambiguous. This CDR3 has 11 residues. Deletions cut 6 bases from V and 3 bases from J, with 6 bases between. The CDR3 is CASSLNYEQYF. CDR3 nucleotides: TGTGCCAGCAGCCTTAACTACGAGCAGTACTTC.

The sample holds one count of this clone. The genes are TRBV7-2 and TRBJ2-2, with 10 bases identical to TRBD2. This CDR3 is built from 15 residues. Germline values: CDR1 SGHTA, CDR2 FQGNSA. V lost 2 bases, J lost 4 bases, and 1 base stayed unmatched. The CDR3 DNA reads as TGTGCCAGCAGCTTAACTAGCGGGGTCACCGGGGAGCTGTTTTTT. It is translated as CASSLTSGVTGELFF.

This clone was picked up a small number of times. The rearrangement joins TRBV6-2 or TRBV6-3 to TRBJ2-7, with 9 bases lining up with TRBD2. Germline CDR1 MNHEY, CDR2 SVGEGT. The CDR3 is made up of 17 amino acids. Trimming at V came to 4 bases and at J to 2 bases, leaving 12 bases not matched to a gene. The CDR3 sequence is CASSSSRLAEPPYEQYF. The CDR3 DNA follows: TGTGCCAGCAGTTCCTCCCGACTAGCGGAGCCCCCCTACGAGCAGTACTTC.

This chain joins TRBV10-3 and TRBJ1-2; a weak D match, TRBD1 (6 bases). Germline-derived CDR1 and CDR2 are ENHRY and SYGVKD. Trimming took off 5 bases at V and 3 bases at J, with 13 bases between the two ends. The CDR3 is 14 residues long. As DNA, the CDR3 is TGTGCCATCAGTTTCGGGGGGGCTGACTATGGCTACACCTTC. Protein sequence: CAISFGGADYGYTF.

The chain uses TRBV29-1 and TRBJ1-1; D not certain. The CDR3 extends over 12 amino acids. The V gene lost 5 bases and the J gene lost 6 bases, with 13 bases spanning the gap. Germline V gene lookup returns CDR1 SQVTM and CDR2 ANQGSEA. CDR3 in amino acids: CSVPGSGAEAFF. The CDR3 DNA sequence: TGCAGCGTTCCCGGGAGTGGCGCTGAAGCTTTCTTT.

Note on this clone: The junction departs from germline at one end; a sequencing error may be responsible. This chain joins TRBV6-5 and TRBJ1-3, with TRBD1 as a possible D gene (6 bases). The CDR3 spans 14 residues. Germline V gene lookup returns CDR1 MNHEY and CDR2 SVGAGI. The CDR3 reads CVSSTRGAGNTIYF. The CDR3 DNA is TGTGTCAGCAGTACTCGGGGGGCCGGAAACACCATATATTTT.

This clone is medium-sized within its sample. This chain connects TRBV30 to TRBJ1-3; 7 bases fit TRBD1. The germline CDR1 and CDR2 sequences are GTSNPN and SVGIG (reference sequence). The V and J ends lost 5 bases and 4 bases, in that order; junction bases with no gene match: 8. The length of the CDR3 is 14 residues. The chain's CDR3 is CAWSNDRAGNTIYF. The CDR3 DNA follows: TGTGCCTGGTCTAACGACAGGGCGGGAAACACCATATATTTT.

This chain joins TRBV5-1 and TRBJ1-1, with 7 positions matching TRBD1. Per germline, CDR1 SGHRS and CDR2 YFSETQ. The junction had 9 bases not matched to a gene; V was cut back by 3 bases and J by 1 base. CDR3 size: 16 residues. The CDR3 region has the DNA TGCGCCAGCAGCTCGACAGGGTCCCGACCGAACACTGAAGCTTTCTTT. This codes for CASSSTGSRPNTEAFF. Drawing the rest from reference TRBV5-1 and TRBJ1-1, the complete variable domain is KAGVTQTPRYLIKTRGQQVTLSCSPISGHRSVSWYQQTPGQGLQFLFEYFSETQRNKGNFPGRFSGRQFSNSRSEMNVSTLELGDSALYLCASSSTGSRPNTEAFFGQGTRLTVV.

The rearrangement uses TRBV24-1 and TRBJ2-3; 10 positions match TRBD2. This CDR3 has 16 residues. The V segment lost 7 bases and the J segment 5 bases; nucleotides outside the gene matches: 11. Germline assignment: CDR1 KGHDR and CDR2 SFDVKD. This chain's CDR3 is CATSRTSGGERDTQYF. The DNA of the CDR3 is TGTGCCACCAGCCGGACTAGCGGAGGGGAGAGAGATACGCAGTATTTT.

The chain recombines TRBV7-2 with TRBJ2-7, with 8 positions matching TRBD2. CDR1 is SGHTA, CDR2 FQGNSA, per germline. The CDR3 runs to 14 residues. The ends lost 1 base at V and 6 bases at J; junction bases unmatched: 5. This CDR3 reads CASSLGSGGREQYF. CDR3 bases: TGTGCCAGCAGCTTAGGGTCGGGGGGGCGCGAGCAGTACTTC.

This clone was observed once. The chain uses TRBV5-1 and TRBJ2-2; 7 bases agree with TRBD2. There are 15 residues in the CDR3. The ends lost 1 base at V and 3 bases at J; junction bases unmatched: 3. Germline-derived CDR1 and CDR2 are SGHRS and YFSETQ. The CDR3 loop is CASSLLGGDTGELFF. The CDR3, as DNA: TGCGCCAGCAGCTTGTTGGGAGGGGACACCGGGGAGCTGTTTTTT.